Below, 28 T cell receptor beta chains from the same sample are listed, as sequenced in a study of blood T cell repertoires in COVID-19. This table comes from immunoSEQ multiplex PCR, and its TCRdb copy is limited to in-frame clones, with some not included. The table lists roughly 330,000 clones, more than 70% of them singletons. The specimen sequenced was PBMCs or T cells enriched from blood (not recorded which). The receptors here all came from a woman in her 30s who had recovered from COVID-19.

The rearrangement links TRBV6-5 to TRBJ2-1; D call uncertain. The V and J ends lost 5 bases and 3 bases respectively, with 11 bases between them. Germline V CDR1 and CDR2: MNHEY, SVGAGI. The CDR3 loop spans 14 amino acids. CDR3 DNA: TGTGCCAGCAGTCCCTCGTCGGTCTACAATGAGCAGTTCTTC. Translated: CASSPSSVYNEQFF.

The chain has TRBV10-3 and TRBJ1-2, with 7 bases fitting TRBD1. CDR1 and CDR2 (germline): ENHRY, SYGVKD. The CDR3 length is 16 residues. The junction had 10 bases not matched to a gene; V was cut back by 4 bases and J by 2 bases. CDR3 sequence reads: CAISVVKGAKNYGYTF. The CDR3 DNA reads TGTGCCATCAGTGTAGTTAAGGGGGCGAAGAACTATGGCTACACCTTC.

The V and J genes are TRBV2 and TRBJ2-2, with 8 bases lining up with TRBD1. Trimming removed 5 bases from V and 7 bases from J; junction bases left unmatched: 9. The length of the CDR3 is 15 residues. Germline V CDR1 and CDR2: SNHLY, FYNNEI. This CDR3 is CASSLSRGRHGELFF. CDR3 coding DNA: TGTGCCAGCAGTCTAAGCAGGGGGCGACACGGGGAGCTGTTTTTT.

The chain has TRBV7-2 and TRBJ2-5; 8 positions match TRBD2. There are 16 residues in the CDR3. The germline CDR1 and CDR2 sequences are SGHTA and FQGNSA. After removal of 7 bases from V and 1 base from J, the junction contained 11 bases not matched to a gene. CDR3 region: CASTLGPAGGQETQYF. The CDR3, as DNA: TGTGCCAGCACCCTAGGTCCGGCGGGGGGCCAAGAGACCCAGTACTTC.

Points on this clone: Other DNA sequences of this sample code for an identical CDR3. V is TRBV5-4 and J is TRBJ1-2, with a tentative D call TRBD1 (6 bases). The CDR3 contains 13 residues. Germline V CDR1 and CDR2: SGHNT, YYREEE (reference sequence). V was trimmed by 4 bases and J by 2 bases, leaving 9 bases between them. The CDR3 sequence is CASSLGGNYGYTF. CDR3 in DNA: TGTGCCAGCAGCCTTGGGGGCAACTATGGCTACACCTTC.

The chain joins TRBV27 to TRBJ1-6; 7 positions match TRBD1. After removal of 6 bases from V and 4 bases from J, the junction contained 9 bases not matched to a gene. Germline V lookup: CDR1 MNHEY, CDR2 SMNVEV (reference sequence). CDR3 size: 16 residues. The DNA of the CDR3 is TGTGCCAGCAGGGCCGGGACAGCGAGTTATAATTCACCCCTCCACTTT. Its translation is CASRAGTASYNSPLHF.

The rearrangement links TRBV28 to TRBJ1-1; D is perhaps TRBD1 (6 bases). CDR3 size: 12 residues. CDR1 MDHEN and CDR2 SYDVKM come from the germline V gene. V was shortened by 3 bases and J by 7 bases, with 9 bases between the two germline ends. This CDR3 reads CASSFYRDEAFF. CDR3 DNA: TGTGCCAGCAGTTTTTACAGGGATGAAGCTTTCTTT.

The CDR3 reads CASSSIGTGIKSEQYF. CDR3 coding DNA: TGTGCCAGCAGCTCAATAGGGACAGGGATAAAGAGCGAGCAGTACTTC. The chain joins TRBV5-6 to TRBJ2-7, with 9 bases lining up with TRBD1. CDR3 length: 16 amino acids. V gave up 3 bases and J gave up 6 bases; unmatched junction bases: 13. Germline assignment: CDR1 SGHDT and CDR2 YYEEEE.

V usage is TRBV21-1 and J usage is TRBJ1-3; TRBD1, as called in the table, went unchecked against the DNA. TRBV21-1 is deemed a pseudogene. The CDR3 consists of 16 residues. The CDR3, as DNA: TGTGCCAGCAGCATACAGGGGCCCTTCTCTGGAAACACCATATATTTT. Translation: CASSIQGPFSGNTIYF.

Here the CDR3 reads CASSGGPTDTQYF. CDR3 coding DNA: TGTGCCAGCAGTGGGGGCCCCACAGATACGCAGTATTTT. This chain uses TRBV7-7 with TRBJ2-3, with D possibly TRBD1 on 6 matching bases. The length of the CDR3 is 13 residues. CDR1 and CDR2 from the germline V gene are SSHAT and FNYEAQ (reference sequence). V lost 6 bases, J lost 2 bases, and 9 bases lay in between.

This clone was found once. CDR3 in DNA: TGTGCCAGCAGCTTATATGGGATAGGGACAGGGGGCGATTGGCAAGAGACCCAGTACTTC. Protein sequence: CASSLYGIGTGGDWQETQYF. The chain recombines TRBV7-8 with TRBJ2-5, with 12 nucleotides matching TRBD1. Germline CDR1 reads SGHVS; CDR2 reads FQNEAQ. Trimming at V came to 2 bases and at J to 2 bases, leaving 15 bases not matched to a gene. This CDR3 is 20 amino acids long. Variable domain in full (rest from reference TRBV7-8 and TRBJ2-5): GAGVSQSPRYKVAKRGQDVALRCDPISGHVSLFWYQQALGQGPEFLTYFQNEAQLDKSGLPSDRFFAERPEGSVSTLKIQRTQQEDSAVYLCASSLYGIGTGGDWQETQYFGPGTRLLVL.

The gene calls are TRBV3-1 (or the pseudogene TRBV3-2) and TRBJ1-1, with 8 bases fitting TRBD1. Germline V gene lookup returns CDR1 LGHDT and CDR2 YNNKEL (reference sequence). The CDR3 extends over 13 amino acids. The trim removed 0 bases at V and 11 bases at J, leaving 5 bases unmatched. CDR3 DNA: TGTGCCAGCAGCCAAGATCAGGGGGCAGGGGCTTTCTTT. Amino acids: CASSQDQGAGAFF.

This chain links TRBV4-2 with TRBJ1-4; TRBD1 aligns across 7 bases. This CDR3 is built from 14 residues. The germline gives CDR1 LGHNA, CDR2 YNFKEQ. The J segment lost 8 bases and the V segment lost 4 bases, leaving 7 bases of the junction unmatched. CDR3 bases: TGTGCCAGCAGCCTGGGGACAGACACCGAAAAACTGTTTTTT. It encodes CASSLGTDTEKLFF.

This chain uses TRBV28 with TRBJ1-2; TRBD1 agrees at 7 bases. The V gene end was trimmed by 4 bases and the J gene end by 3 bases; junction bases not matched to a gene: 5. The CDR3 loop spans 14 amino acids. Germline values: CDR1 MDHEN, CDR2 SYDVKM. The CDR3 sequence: CASSWGQSHYGYTF. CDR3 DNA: TGTGCCAGCAGTTGGGGACAGTCCCACTATGGCTACACCTTC.

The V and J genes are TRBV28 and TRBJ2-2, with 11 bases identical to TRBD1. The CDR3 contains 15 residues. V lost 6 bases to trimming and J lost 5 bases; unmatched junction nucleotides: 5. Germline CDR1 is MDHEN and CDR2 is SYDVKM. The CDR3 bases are TGTGCCAGCAGAGGACAGGGGGCTCGAACCGGGGAGCTGTTTTTT. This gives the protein CASRGQGARTGELFF.

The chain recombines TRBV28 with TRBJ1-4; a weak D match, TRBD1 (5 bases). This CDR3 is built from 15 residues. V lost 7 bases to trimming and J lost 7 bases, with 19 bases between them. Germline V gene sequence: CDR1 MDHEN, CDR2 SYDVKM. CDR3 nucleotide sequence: TGTGCCAGCACCTTTCCGGGGGGTGAGGGTGAAAAACTGTTTTTT. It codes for CASTFPGGEGEKLFF.

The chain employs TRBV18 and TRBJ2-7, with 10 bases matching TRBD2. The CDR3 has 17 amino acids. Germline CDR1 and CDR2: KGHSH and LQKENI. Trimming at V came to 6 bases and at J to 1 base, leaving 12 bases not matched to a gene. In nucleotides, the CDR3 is TGTGCCAGCTCTCCTACTAGCGGGGCCTCCCGTTCCTACGAGCAGTACTTC. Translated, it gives CASSPTSGASRSYEQYF.

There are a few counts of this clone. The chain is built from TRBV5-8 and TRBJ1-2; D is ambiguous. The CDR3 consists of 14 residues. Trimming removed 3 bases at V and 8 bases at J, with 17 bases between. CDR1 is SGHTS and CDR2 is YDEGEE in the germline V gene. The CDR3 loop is CASSSLRRERGYTF. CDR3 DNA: TGTGCCAGCAGCTCCTTAAGGAGGGAGAGGGGCTACACCTTC.

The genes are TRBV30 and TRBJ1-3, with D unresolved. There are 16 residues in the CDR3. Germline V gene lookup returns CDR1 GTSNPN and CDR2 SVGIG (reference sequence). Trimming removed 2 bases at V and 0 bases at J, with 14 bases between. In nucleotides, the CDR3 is TGTGCCTGGAGTACTAGAGTTGGCCACTCTGGAAACACCATATATTTT. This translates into CAWSTRVGHSGNTIYF.

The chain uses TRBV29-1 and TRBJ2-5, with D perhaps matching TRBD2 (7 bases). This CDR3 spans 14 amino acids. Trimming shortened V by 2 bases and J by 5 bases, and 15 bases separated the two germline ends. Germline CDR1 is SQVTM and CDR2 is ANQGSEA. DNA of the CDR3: TGCAGCGTTGAAACGAGGGGGGGCTGGGAGACCCAGTACTTC. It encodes CSVETRGGWETQYF.

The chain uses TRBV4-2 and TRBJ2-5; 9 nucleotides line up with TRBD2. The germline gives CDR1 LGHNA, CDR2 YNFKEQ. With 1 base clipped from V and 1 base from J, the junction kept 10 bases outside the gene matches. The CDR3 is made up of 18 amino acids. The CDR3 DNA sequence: TGTGCCAGCAGCCAAGTTGCGGCTAGCGGGGACGTCCAAGAGACCCAGTACTTC. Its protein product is CASSQVAASGDVQETQYF.

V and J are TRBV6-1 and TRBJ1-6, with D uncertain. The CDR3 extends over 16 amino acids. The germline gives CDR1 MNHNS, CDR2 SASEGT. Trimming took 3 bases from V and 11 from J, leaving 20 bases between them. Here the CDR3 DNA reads TGTGCCAGCAGTGAGGTAGGAGGTCCCGACGACGCACCCCTCCACTTT. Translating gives CASSEVGGPDDAPLHF.

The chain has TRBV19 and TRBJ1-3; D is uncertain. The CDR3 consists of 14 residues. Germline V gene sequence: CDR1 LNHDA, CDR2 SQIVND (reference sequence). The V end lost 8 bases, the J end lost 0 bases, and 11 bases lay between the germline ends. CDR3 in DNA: TGTGCCAGTGAGACTGGGAGCTCTGGAAACACCATATATTTT. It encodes CASETGSSGNTIYF.

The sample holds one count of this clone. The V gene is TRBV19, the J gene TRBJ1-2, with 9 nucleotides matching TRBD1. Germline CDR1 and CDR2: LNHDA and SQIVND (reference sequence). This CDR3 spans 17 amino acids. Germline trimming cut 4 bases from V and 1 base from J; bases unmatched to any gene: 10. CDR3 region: CASSTTGGLLYNYGYTF. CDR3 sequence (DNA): TGTGCCAGTAGTACCACAGGGGGCCTCTTGTATAACTATGGCTACACCTTC.

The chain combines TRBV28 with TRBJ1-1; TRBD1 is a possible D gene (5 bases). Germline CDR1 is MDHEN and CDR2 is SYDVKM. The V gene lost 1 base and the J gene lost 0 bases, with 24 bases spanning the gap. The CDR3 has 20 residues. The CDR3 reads CASSLYWGRLKAGMNTEAFF. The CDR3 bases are TGTGCCAGCAGTTTATACTGGGGCCGTTTGAAGGCCGGTATGAACACTGAAGCTTTCTTT.

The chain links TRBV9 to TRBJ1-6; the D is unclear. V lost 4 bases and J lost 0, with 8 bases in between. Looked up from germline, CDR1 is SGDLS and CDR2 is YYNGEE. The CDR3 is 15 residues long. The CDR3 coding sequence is TGTGCCAGCAGCTCCCGGGGCTCCTATAATTCACCCCTCCACTTT. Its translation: CASSSRGSYNSPLHF.

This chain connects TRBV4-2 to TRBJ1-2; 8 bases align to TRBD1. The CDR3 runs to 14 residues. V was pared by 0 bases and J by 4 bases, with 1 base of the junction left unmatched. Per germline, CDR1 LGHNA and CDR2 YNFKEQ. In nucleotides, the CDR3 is TGTGCCAGCAGCCAAGATACAGGGGGCTATGGCTACACCTTC. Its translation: CASSQDTGGYGYTF.

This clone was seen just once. CDR3 sequence (DNA): TGTGCCACCAGTGGGAACAGGGTCGGGACCCAGTACTTC. Amino acid sequence: CATSGNRVGTQYF. The V gene is TRBV24-1, the J gene TRBJ2-5; D possibly corresponds to TRBD1 (6 bases). Germline loops: CDR1 KGHDR, CDR2 SFDVKD. V was clipped by 5 bases and J by 7 bases, with 13 bases between them. The CDR3 is 13 residues long.